The next 25 T cell receptor beta chains were all read from a single sample in a study of OX40 agonist ivuxolimab in advanced cancers. Profiling relied on immunoSEQ multiplex PCR, and the TCRdb table lists in-frame clones only, not all of them. The table lists some 8,900 clones, 60% to 80% of them singletons. The input for sequencing was CD4+ or CD8+ T cells sorted from blood, taken in a trial of the OX40 agonist ivuxolimab. Every receptor here comes from an adult with an advanced solid tumor such as melanoma, head and neck, liver or kidney cancer.

The chain joins TRBV11-2 to TRBJ2-5, with TRBD1 matching over 9 bases. Gene TRBJ2-7 matches the end of the DNA better, so the J call may be wrong. This CDR3 comprises 15 residues. CDR1 and CDR2 from the germline V gene are SGHAT and FQNNGV. CDR3 sequence: CASSYGQGRMYEQYF. In DNA, the CDR3 is TGTGCCAGCAGCTACGGACAGGGGCGGATGTACGAGCAGTACTTC.

The V gene is TRBV29-1, the J gene TRBJ2-7; D is uncertain. The CDR3 length is 15 residues. Germline CDR1 and CDR2: SQVTM and ANQGSEA. Trimming took off 3 bases at V and 0 bases at J, with 15 bases between the two ends. CDR3 nucleotide sequence: TGCAGCGTTGAGGTCCCCCGCGCCTCCTCCTACGAGCAGTACTTC. Encoded protein: CSVEVPRASSYEQYF.

The rearrangement links TRBV19 to TRBJ2-2; D not resolved. The germline gives CDR1 LNHDA, CDR2 SQIVND (reference sequence). This CDR3 spans 14 amino acids. Trimming removed 10 bases from V and 3 bases from J, with 15 bases in between. CDR3 in amino acids: CATGFRVYTGELFF. The DNA for the CDR3 is TGTGCCACCGGCTTCCGAGTTTACACCGGGGAGCTGTTTTTT. The full variable domain, in which reference TRBV19 and TRBJ2-2 provide the parts outside the CDR3, is DGGITQSPKYLFRKEGQNVTLSCEQNLNHDAMYWYRQDPGQGLRLIYYSQIVNDFQKGDIAEGYSVSREKKESFPLTVTSAQKNPTAFYLCATGFRVYTGELFFGEGSRLTVL.

Worth noting for this clone: One end of the junction does not line up with germline, which may come from a read error. The rearrangement links TRBV4-3 to TRBJ1-2; 9 bases agree with TRBD1. The CDR3 totals 13 residues. Germline lookup yields CDR1 LGHNA and CDR2 YSLEER. The CDR3 bases are TGCGCCAGCAGCCCTGAGGGACAGGGATCTTTCTTCTTC. Encoded protein: CASSPEGQGSFFF.

V gene TRBV6-5 combines with J gene TRBJ2-7, with D perhaps assigned TRBD1 or TRBD2 (5 bases each). This CDR3 comprises 14 residues. CDR1 and CDR2 (germline): MNHEY, SVGAGI. Trimming pared 4 bases from V and 0 bases from J, leaving 10 bases between. CDR3 sequence: CASSSGTHSYEQYF. The CDR3 DNA reads as TGTGCCAGCAGTTCAGGGACCCACTCCTACGAGCAGTACTTC.

This clone was observed a few times. The genes are TRBV4-2 and TRBJ1-2; possibly TRBD1 for D (6 bases). The V gene lost 0 bases and the J gene lost 4 bases, with 12 bases spanning the gap. The CDR3 extends over 15 amino acids. Germline V gene sequence: CDR1 LGHNA, CDR2 YNFKEQ. This CDR3 is CASSQELQGGYGYTF. CDR3 sequence (DNA): TGTGCCAGCAGCCAAGAATTACAGGGTGGCTATGGCTACACCTTC.

This clone was seen a handful of times. The chain joins TRBV5-6 to TRBJ1-2; D remains ambiguous. In germline, CDR1 is SGHDT, CDR2 YYEEEE. The length of the CDR3 is 14 residues. V lost 0 bases and J lost 2, with 8 bases in between. The CDR3 sequence: CASSLELINYGYTF. The CDR3 nucleotides read TGTGCCAGCAGCTTGGAACTGATCAACTATGGCTACACCTTC.

The chain employs TRBV18 and TRBJ2-7; no firm D call. CDR1 and CDR2 from the germline V gene are KGHSH and LQKENI. Trimming removed 4 bases from V and 4 bases from J, with 5 bases in between. This CDR3 contains 11 residues. The CDR3: CASSLDYEQYF. The CDR3 region has the DNA TGTGCCAGCTCACTCGATTACGAGCAGTACTTC.

The gene calls are TRBV27 and TRBJ2-3, with TRBD2 identical over 10 bases. The ends lost 3 bases at V and 5 bases at J; junction bases unmatched: 8. The CDR3 loop spans 16 amino acids. CDR1 is MNHEY and CDR2 is SMNVEV in the germline V gene (reference sequence). CDR3 nucleotides: TGTGCCAGCAGTTTGGAATATAGCGGGGGGTTAGATACGCAGTATTTT. Protein product: CASSLEYSGGLDTQYF.

The CDR3 region is CASSEGGGPTDTQYF. CDR3 nucleotides: TGTGCCAGCAGTGAAGGCGGGGGCCCCACAGATACGCAGTATTTT. V usage is TRBV2 and J usage is TRBJ2-3, with D maybe TRBD2 (7 bases). Trimming took 1 base from V and 2 from J, leaving 10 bases between them. CDR3 length equals 15 residues. The germline gives CDR1 SNHLY, CDR2 FYNNEI.

The chain uses TRBV27 and TRBJ1-1; TRBD1 aligns across 11 bases. The junction had 1 base not matched to a gene; V was cut back by 2 bases and J by 5 bases. This CDR3 contains 14 residues. Looked up from germline, CDR1 is MNHEY and CDR2 is SMNVEV (reference sequence). CDR3 residues: CASSLGTGGTEAFF. The CDR3 DNA is TGTGCCAGCAGTTTAGGGACAGGGGGAACTGAAGCTTTCTTT.

CDR3 region: CASSLPLAGVPDTQYF. CDR3 in DNA: TGTGCCAGCAGCTTGCCACTAGCGGGAGTCCCAGATACGCAGTATTTT. The chain carries TRBV4-2 and TRBJ2-3; 11 bases are a match to TRBD2. CDR1 LGHNA and CDR2 YNFKEQ come from the germline V gene. V lost 5 bases to trimming and J lost 4 bases; unmatched junction nucleotides: 8. CDR3 length equals 16 residues.

The J gene is TRBJ2-7, the V gene TRBV4-1; D gene unclear. The germline V gene encodes CDR1 MGHRA and CDR2 YSYEKL. Trimming pared 3 bases from V and 0 bases from J, leaving 12 bases between. This CDR3 has 15 amino acids. The CDR3 protein is CASSQISRSSYEQYF. The CDR3 DNA reads as TGCGCCAGCAGCCAGATTTCGCGGAGCTCCTACGAGCAGTACTTC.

The chain uses TRBV7-3 and TRBJ2-1, with TRBD1 matching over 8 bases. Germline V lookup: CDR1 SGHTA, CDR2 FQGTGA. Unmatched junction bases numbered 0, after V lost 2 bases and J lost 6 bases. The CDR3 length is 13 residues. CDR3 amino acids: CASSLDRGNEQFF. CDR3 sequence (DNA): TGTGCCAGCAGCTTAGACAGGGGCAATGAGCAGTTCTTC.

The chain has TRBV4-3 and TRBJ1-1, with unresolved D. V was clipped by 0 bases and J by 6 bases, with 14 bases between them. The length of the CDR3 is 15 residues. Germline assignment: CDR1 LGHNA and CDR2 YSLEER. CDR3 protein: CASSQDRAGIAEAFF. As DNA, the CDR3 is TGCGCCAGCAGCCAAGATCGGGCGGGGATCGCTGAAGCTTTCTTT.

This clone appeared many times. The gene calls are TRBV19 and TRBJ1-5, with TRBD1 matching 11 bases. Germline V gene data show CDR1 as LNHDA and CDR2 as SQIVND (reference sequence). The CDR3 is made up of 17 amino acids. V dropped 2 bases and J dropped 2; count of bases not matched to a gene: 5. The CDR3 DNA reads as TGTGCCAGTAGTATATACCCGGGACAGGGGGGCAATCAGCCCCAGCATTTT. It encodes CASSIYPGQGGNQPQHF.

The chain links TRBV7-2 to TRBJ2-7, with D perhaps matching TRBD2 (6 bases). V lost 1 base and J 0 bases, leaving 16 bases between the germline ends. Germline V gives CDR1 SGHTA, CDR2 FQGNSA. The CDR3 runs to 17 residues. The CDR3 DNA follows: TGTGCCAGCAGCTTAGATCTCTCCGCGGGGAGCTCCTACGAGCAGTACTTC. It translates to CASSLDLSAGSSYEQYF.

This chain connects TRBV7-3 to TRBJ2-1, with D hard to call. In germline, CDR1 is SGHTA, CDR2 FQGTGA. V shed 6 bases and J shed 7 bases, with 13 bases lying between them. The CDR3 has 13 amino acids. CDR3 DNA sequence: TGTGCCAGCAGTTTGGGTGGATGGAATGAGCAGTTCTTC. This encodes CASSLGGWNEQFF.

This clone was seen once. The rearrangement uses TRBV11-3 and TRBJ2-5; D unresolved. This CDR3 spans 13 amino acids. Between the trimmed V and J ends, which lost 4 bases and 2 bases, there was a span of 8 bases. Germline values: CDR1 SGHNT, CDR2 YENEEA. The CDR3 region has the DNA TGTGCCAGCAGCTCCCATACTCAAGAGACCCAGTACTTC. Encoded protein: CASSSHTQETQYF.

This chain uses TRBV27 with TRBJ1-5; weak D call: TRBD1 (6 bases). V was shortened by 9 bases and J by 0 bases, with 9 bases between the two germline ends. The CDR3 is 13 amino acids. The germline CDR1 and CDR2 sequences are MNHEY and SMNVEV (reference sequence). The CDR3 spells CASARGSNQPQHF. The CDR3 DNA is TGTGCCAGTGCCAGGGGTAGCAATCAGCCCCAGCATTTT.

This chain uses TRBV6-1 with TRBJ2-5, with 11 bases lining up with TRBD2. The CDR3 is 15 residues long. J lost 2 bases, V lost 3 bases, and 2 bases had no gene match. Germline-derived CDR1 and CDR2 are MNHNS and SASEGT. The CDR3 loop is CASSDPSGGQETQYF. The CDR3 nucleotides read TGTGCCAGCAGTGATCCTAGCGGGGGGCAAGAGACCCAGTACTTC.

The chain joins TRBV7-9 to TRBJ2-1, with D possibly being TRBD2 (5 bases). V dropped 5 bases and J dropped 8 bases, with 22 bases sitting between them. CDR3 size: 16 residues. Per germline, CDR1 SEHNR and CDR2 FQNEAQ (reference sequence). The CDR3 DNA sequence: TGTGCCAGCAGCCCGGAGGCCGAGTTAGAATTGGATGAGCAGTTCTTC. Protein: CASSPEAELELDEQFF.

The rearrangement links TRBV27 to TRBJ2-1; TRBD2 aligns across 10 bases. The CDR3 has 15 amino acids. The germline V gene encodes CDR1 MNHEY and CDR2 SMNVEV (reference sequence). V trimming: 7 bases; J trimming: 3 bases; junction bases outside the gene matches: 6. The CDR3 sequence: CASTSWTSGYNEQFF. DNA for the CDR3: TGTGCCAGCACCTCATGGACTAGCGGCTACAATGAGCAGTTCTTC.

This clone has ten or more counts. The chain couples TRBV7-6 to TRBJ1-5; D remains unclear. From germline, CDR1 is SGHVS and CDR2 FNYEAQ. CDR3 length equals 15 residues. V was shortened by 1 base and J by 2 bases, with 9 bases between the two germline ends. In nucleotides, the CDR3 is TGTGCCAGCAGCTTAGGGACCCCGGGCAATCAGCCCCAGCATTTT. Its protein is CASSLGTPGNQPQHF.

This clone has just one count. The chain joins TRBV13 to TRBJ2-3; a weak D match, TRBD1 (6 bases). The CDR3 is 17 amino acids. Germline CDR1 is PRHDT and CDR2 is FYEKMQ (reference sequence). Trimming shortened V by 5 bases and J by 2 bases, and 20 bases separated the two germline ends. For the CDR3, the DNA is TGTGCCAGCAGCAGCTCGGACCACAGGGAGTTCACAGATACGCAGTATTTT. Translating it yields CASSSSDHREFTDTQYF.